This is a list of T cell receptor beta chains from one sample in a study of T cell responses to AZD1222 COVID-19 vaccine. Sequencing was performed with immunoSEQ multiplex PCR; in TCRdb, only in-frame clones are kept and a portion is missing. The sample has under 130,000 clones, 85% to 90% seen once. This sample comprised peripheral blood, obtained 28 days after the second AZD1222 dose. The receptors stem from an adult who received the AZD1222 COVID-19 vaccine. Each CDR3 is given with its conserved first and last residue. A D gene is named only where the DNA matches it firmly. Part of the rows lack a size; the others show once, few, many or a class for expanded clones.

>-|TRBJ2-7|TRBV28|16|TRBD1
CASSLTPGQGGIEQYF
TGTGCCAGCAGCCTAACACCGGGACAGGGCGGGATCGAGCAGTACTTC
>-|TRBJ2-7|TRBV18|14|TRBD2
CASSPTSGSWEQYF
TGTGCCAGCTCACCTACTAGCGGGAGTTGGGAGCAGTACTTC
>-|TRBJ1-6|TRBV7-2|13|-
CASSISDLLPLHF
TGTGCCAGCAGCATCTCGGACCTGCTACCCCTCCACTTT
>-|TRBJ1-1|TRBV3-1/TRBV3-2|14|-
CASSQVRMNTEAFF
TGTGCCAGCAGCCAAGTCAGAATGAACACTGAAGCTTTCTTT
>-|TRBJ1-1|TRBV28|14|-
CASSVITMNTEAFF
TGTGCCAGCAGTGTCATTACTATGAACACTGAAGCTTTCTTT
>-|TRBJ1-6|TRBV5-4|18|TRBD1
CASSLGGGLSSYNSPLHF
TGTGCCAGCAGCTTGGGAGGGGGCTTGAGCTCCTATAATTCACCCCTCCACTTT
>once|TRBJ2-3|TRBV30|13|TRBD2
CAGTSGSTDTQYF
TGTGCCGGGACTAGCGGATCCACAGATACGCAGTATTTT
>-|TRBJ2-3|TRBV3-1/TRBV3-2|16|-
CASSQGLLAHTDTQYF
TGTGCCAGCAGCCAAGGTCTCCTAGCGCACACAGATACGCAGTATTTT
>-|TRBJ2-7|TRBV7-3|13|TRBD2
CASSSVSAGEQYF
TGTGCCAGCAGCTCTGTCTCAGCGGGGGAGCAGTACTTC
>-|TRBJ2-2|TRBV19|15|-
CASSIGPGNTGELFF
TGTGCCAGTAGTATCGGACCCGGTAACACCGGGGAGCTGTTTTTT
>once|TRBJ2-5|TRBV5-4|15|TRBD2
CASSLDLAARETQYF
TGTGCCAGCAGCTTGGATCTAGCGGCAAGGGAGACCCAGTACTTC
>-|TRBJ2-4|TRBV18|12|-
CASSPLGDIPTF
TGTGCCAGCTCACCATTGGGGGATATCCCCACCTTC
>-|TRBJ1-1|TRBV5-1|14|-
CASSLGPTNTEAFF
TGCGCCAGCAGCCTGGGACCGACGAACACTGAAGCTTTCTTT